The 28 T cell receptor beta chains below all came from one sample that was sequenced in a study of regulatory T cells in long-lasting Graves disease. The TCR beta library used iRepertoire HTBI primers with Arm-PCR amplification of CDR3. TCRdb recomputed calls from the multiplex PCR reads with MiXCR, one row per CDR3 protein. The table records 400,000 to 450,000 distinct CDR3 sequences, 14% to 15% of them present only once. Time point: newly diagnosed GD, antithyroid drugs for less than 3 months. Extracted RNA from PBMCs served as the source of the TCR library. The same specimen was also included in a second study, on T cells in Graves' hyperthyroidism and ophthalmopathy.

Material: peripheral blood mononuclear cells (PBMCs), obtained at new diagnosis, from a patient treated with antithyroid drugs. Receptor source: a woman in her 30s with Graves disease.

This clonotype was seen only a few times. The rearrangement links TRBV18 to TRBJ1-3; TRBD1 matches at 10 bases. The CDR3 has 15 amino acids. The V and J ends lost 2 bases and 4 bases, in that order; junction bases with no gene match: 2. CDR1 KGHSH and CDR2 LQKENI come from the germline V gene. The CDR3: CASSPMTGGGNTIYF. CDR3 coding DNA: TGTGCCAGCTCACCAATGACAGGGGGCGGAAACACCATATATTTT.

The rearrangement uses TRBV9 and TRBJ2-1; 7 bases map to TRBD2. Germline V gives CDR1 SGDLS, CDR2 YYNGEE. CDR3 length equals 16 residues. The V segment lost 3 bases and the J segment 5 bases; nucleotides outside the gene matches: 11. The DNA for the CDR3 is TGTGCCAGCAGCGCCCCTCTAACCGGGACTAACAATGAGCAGTTCTTC. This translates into CASSAPLTGTNNEQFF. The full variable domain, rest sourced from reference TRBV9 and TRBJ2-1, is DSGVTQTPKHLITATGQRVTLRCSPRSGDLSVYWYQQSLDQGLQFLIQYYNGEERAKGNILERFSAQQFPDLHSELNLSSLELGDSALYFCASSAPLTGTNNEQFFGPGTRLTVL.

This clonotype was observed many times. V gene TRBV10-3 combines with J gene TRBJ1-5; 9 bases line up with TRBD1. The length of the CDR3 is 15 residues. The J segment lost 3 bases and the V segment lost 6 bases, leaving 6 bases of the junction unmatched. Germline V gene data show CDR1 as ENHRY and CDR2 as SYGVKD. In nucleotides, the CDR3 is TGTGCCATCAGCCCAACAGGGGGCGACAATCAGCCCCAGCATTTT. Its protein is CAISPTGGDNQPQHF.

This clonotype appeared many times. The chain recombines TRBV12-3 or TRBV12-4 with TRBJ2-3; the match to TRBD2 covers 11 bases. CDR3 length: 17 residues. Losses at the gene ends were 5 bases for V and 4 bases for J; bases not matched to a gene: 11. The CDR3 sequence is CASSLTPLAGVPDTQYF. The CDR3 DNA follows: TGTGCCAGCAGTCTAACCCCACTAGCGGGAGTTCCAGATACGCAGTATTTT.

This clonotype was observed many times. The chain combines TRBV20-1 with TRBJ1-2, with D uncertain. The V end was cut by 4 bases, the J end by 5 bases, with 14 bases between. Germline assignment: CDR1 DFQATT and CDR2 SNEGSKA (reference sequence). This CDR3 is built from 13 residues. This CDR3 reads CSATLSQQYGYTF. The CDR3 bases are TGCAGTGCTACCCTCTCCCAACAGTATGGCTACACCTTC.

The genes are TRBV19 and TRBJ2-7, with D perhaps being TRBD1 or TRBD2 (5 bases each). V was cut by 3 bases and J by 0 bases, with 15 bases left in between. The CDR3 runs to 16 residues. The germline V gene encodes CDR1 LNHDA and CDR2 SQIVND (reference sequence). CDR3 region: CASSISGQAGSYEQYF. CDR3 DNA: TGTGCCAGTAGTATCTCGGGGCAGGCGGGCTCCTACGAGCAGTACTTC.

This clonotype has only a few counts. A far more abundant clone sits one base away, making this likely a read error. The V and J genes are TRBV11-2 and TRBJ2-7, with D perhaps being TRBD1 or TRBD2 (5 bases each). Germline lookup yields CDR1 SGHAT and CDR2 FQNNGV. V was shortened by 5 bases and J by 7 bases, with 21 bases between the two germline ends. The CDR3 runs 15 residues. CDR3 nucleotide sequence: TGTGCCAGCAGCCTGAGCGGCAGGGCCTACAATGAGCAGTACTTC. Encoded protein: CASSLSGRAYNEQYF.

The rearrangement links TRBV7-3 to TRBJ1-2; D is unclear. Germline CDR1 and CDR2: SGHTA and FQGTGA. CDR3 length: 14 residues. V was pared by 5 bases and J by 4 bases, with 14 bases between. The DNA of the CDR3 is TGTGCCAGCAGCCCCGAGGCGGGTGGCTATGGCTACACCTTC. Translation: CASSPEAGGYGYTF. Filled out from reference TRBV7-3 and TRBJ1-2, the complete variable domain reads GAGVSQTPSNKVTEKGKYVELRCDPISGHTALYWYRQSLGQGPEFLIYFQGTGAADDSGLPNDRFFAVRPEGSVSTLKIQRTERGDSAVYLCASSPEAGGYGYTFGSGTRLTVV.

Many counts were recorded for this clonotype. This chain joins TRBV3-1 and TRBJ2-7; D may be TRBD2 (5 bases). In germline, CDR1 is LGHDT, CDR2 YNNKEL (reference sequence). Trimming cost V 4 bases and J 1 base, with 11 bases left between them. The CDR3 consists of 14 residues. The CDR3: CASSLRSASYEQYF. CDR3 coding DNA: TGTGCCAGCAGCCTTCGTAGCGCTTCCTACGAGCAGTACTTC.

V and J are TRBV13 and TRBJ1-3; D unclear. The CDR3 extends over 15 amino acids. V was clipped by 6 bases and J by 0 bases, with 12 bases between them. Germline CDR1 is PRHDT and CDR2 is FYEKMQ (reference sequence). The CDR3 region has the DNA TGTGCCAGCAGGACTAGGACTTACTCTGGAAACACCATATATTTT. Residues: CASRTRTYSGNTIYF.

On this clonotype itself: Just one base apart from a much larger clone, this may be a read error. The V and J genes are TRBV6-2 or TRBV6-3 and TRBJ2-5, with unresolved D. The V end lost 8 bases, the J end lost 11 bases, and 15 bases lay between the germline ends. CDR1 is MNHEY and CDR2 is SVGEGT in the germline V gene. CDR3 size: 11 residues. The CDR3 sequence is CASQKADKQYF. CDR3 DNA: TGTGCCAGCCAAAAAGCCGATAAGCAGTACTTC.

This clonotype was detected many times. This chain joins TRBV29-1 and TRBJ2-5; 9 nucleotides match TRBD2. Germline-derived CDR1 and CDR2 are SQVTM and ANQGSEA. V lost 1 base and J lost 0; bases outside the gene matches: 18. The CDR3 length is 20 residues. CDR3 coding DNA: TGCAGCGTTGAAGGTGGCCCCTTTTGGCGAGCGGGAGGTTACCAAGAGACCCAGTACTTC. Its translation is CSVEGGPFWRAGGYQETQYF.

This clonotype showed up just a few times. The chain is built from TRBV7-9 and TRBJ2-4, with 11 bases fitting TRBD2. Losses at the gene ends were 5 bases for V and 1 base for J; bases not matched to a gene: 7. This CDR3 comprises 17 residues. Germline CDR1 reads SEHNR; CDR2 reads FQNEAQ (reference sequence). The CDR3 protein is CASSPLSSGRAKNIQYF. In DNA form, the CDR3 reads TGTGCCAGCAGCCCCCTATCTAGCGGGAGGGCCAAAAACATTCAGTACTTC.

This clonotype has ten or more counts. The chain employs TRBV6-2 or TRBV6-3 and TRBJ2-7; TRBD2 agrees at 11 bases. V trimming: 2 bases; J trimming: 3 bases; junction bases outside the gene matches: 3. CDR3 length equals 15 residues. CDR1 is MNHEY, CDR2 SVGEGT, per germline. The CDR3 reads CASSYGTSGDYEQYF. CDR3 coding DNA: TGTGCCAGCAGTTACGGGACTAGCGGAGACTACGAGCAGTACTTC.

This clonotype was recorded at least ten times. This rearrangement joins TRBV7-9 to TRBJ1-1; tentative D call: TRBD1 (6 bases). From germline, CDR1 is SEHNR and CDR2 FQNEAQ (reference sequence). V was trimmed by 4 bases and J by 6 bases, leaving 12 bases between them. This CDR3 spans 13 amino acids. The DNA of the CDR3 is TGTGCCAGCAGCTATGGTGGGGGCCCTGAAGCTTTCTTT. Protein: CASSYGGGPEAFF.

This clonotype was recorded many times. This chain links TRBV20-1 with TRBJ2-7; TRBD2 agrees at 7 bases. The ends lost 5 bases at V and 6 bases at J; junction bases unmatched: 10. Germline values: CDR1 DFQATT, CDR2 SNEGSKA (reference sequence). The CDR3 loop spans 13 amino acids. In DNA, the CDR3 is TGCAGTGCTCGAACCAGCGGGATCTCCGAGCAGTACTTC. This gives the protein CSARTSGISEQYF.

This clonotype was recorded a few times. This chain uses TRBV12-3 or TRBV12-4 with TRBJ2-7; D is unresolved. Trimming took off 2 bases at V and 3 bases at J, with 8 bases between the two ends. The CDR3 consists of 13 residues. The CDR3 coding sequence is TGTGCCAGCAGTTTACAGGTTGGCTACGAGCAGTACTTC. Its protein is CASSLQVGYEQYF.

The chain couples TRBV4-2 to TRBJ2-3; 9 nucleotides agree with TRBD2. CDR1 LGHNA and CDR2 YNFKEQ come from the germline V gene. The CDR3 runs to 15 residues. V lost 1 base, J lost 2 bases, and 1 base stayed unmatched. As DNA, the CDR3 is TGTGCCAGCAGCCAAGGCGGGAGGGCCACAGATACGCAGTATTTT. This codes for CASSQGGRATDTQYF.

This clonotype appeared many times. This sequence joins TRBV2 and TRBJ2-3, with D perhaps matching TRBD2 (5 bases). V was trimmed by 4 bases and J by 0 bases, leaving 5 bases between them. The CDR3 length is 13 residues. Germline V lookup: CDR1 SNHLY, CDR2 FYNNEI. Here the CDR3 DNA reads TGTGCCAGCAGTGGCGGGAGCACAGATACGCAGTATTTT. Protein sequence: CASSGGSTDTQYF.

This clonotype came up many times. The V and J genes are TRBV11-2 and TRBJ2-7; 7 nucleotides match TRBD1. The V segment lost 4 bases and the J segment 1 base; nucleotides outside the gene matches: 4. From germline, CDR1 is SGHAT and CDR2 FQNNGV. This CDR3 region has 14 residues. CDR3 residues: CASSSLQGSYEQYF. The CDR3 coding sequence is TGTGCCAGCAGCTCCCTACAGGGGTCCTACGAGCAGTACTTC.

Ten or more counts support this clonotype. CDR3 protein: CSARSPRRSGSLTEQFF. CDR3 bases: TGCAGTGCTAGGTCCCCCCGGCGGAGCGGGAGCTTAACTGAGCAGTTCTTC. The chain links TRBV20-1 to TRBJ2-1; TRBD2 aligns across 8 bases. The CDR3 spans 17 residues. Germline-derived CDR1 and CDR2 are DFQATT and SNEGSKA (reference sequence). The junction had 19 bases not matched to a gene; V was cut back by 3 bases and J by 9 bases.

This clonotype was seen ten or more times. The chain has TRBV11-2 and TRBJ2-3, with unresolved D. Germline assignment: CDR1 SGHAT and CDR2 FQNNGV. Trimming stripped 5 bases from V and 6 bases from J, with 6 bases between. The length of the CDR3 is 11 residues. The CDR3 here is CASSLEDTQYF. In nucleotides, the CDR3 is TGTGCCAGCAGCCTGGAGGATACGCAGTATTTT.

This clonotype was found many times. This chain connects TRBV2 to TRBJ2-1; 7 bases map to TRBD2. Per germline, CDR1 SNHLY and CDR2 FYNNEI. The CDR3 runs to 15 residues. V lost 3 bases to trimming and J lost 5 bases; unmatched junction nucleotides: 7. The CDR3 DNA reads TGTGCCAGCAGTGATAGGCTAGCGGCTCACAATGAGCAGTTCTTC. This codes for CASSDRLAAHNEQFF.

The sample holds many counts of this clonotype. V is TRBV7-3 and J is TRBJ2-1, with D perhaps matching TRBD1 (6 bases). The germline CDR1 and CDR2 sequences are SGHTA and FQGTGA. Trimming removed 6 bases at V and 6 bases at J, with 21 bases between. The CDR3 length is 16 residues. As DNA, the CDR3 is TGTGCCAGCAGTTTCACAGGGCTGGGGCCGAGCAATGAGCAGTTCTTC. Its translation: CASSFTGLGPSNEQFF.

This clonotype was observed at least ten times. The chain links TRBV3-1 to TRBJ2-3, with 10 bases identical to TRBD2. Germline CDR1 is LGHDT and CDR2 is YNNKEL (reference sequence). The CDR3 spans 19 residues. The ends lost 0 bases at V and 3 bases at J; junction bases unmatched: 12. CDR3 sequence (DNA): TGTGCCAGCAGCCAAGATACGGCTAGCGGGAGTAGGTGGACAGATACGCAGTATTTT. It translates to CASSQDTASGSRWTDTQYF.

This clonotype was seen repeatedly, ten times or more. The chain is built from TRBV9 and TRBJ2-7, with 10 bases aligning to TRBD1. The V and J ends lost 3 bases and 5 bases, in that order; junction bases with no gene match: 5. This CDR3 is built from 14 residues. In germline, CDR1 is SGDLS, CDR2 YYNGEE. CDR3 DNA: TGTGCCAGCAGCGCCTCGACAGGGGGCCACGAGCAGTACTTC. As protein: CASSASTGGHEQYF.

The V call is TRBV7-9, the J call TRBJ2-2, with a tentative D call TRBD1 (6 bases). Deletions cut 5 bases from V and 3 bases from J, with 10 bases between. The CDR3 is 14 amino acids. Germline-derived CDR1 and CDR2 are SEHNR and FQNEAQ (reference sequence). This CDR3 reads CASSAPGDTGELFF. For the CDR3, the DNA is TGTGCCAGCAGCGCCCCAGGGGACACCGGGGAGCTGTTTTTT.

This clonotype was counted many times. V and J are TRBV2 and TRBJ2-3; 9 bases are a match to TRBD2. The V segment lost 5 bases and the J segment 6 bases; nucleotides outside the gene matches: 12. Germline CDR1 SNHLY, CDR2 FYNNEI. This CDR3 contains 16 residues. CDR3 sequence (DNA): TGTGCCAGCAGTTTACTAGCGGGCATTATTCTGGATACGCAGTATTTT. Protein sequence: CASSLLAGIILDTQYF.